This TCR beta chain was retrieved from a study of blood T cell repertoires in COVID-19 (dated by TCRdb to the early 2020s). For the study in its entirety: Samples covering the acute and convalescent phases of COVID-19 were provided by collaborators in the United States, Italy and Spain. The samples were drawn from the first 160 participants of the ongoing ImmuneRACE study and from under 1,500 subjects provided by 6 global collaborators. HLA class I and class II types, where available, came from metadata supplied by the sample provider rather than from assay-based typing. Sample metadata almost always included a de-identified subject ID, COVID-19 status, age in years and sex. A freely available public database, intended as a resource for researchers studying the immune response to SARS-CoV-2, is where the repertoires were released. The dataset comprised deeply sampled blood TCRbeta repertoires from subjects exposed to, actively infected with, or recovered from COVID-19. The material from the prospective study consisted of cDNA or gDNA derived from T cells, B-cell-depleted T cells, or PBMCs. The paper's findings and limits, for the study overall: How much clinical and demographic metadata was included differed by source and by participant, and the metadata was provided uncurated.

Between the V and J ends, shortened by 3 bases and 6 bases respectively, the junction contains 12 bases. Taken from the germline V gene, the CDR1 and CDR2 loops are MNHEY and SVGAGI. Measured from the cysteine to the phenylalanine, the CDR3 is 14 residues long. CDR3 DNA is the only sequence kept; it has 42 bases, read in frame from the first base. TCRbeta CDR3 regions were amplified from genomic DNA using the immunoSEQ Assay, a bias-controlled multiplex PCR. The paper's processing steps were these. The number of nucleated cells in each sample was estimated from the amplification of reference gene primers within the assay. To quantify the absolute abundance of each unique TCRbeta CDR3 rearrangement, sequence reads were collapsed and filtered. For each sample, productive Simpson clonality was calculated as the square root of Simpson's diversity index over productive rearrangements. The source is immuneACCESS, and TCRdb retained only in-frame sequences with V and J called. Part of the clones is not carried over; for the studies checked, unresolved V genes explain less than half of this, and the remainder is unexplained. The DNA gave D and trimming, while V, J and clone size come from that table. The sample records 95,000 or so clones, about 84% of which are singletons. Of the sample, about a quarter falls within the top ten clones.

A remark on this clone: The clone's antigen remains unknown. Base qualities are not at hand, and no much larger clone is one base apart.

Collaborating institutions collected whole blood in K2EDTA tubes following their own protocols. For TCRbeta analysis, collaborators shipped samples as frozen whole blood, isolated PBMCs, or DNA extracted from either of those sample types. Sequenced input: peripheral blood. The receptor was derived from a human donor in a cohort sampled during active COVID-19. The sequence is built from TRBV6-5 and TRBJ2-4; the D gene is perhaps TRBD2, on 6 matching bases. In nucleotides, the sequence is TGTGCCAGCAGTTATAGCGACGGGGGAAACATTCAGTACTTC. Translated, it gives CASSYSDGGNIQYF.